One sample yielded the 32 T cell receptor beta chains listed below, sequenced in a study. TCRdb passed the RT-PCR reads through MiXCR, listing each CDR3 protein once. Of about 680,000 distinct CDR3 sequences in the sample, 14% were seen once. Sequencing was done on a sample of memory CD4+ T cells from blood. The receptors were sampled from a female donor in good health, serving as a healthy control.

This clonotype was counted a few times. The V and J genes are TRBV6-5 and TRBJ1-5, with 9 nucleotides matching TRBD1. This CDR3 spans 15 amino acids. V trimming: 4 bases; J trimming: 7 bases; junction bases outside the gene matches: 8. Germline lookup yields CDR1 MNHEY and CDR2 SVGAGI. CDR3: CASSSDRGVRQPQHF. DNA of the CDR3: TGTGCCAGCAGTTCGGACAGGGGAGTAAGACAGCCCCAGCATTTT.

This clonotype has a count of ten or more. The chain links TRBV5-1 to TRBJ2-3; 13 bases match TRBD2. The CDR3 contains 15 residues. Germline V gene data show CDR1 as SGHRS and CDR2 as YFSETQ. Trimming cost V 4 bases and J 11 bases; bases outside gene matches: 10. The CDR3 sequence is CASSLTGTSGIWQYF. CDR3 coding DNA: TGCGCCAGCAGCCTTACCGGGACTAGCGGGATCTGGCAGTATTTT.

The chain couples TRBV7-9 to TRBJ1-1; no reliable D call. This CDR3 has 12 residues. Deletions cut 1 base from V and 11 bases from J, with 11 bases between. Germline V gene data show CDR1 as SEHNR and CDR2 as FQNEAQ (reference sequence). CDR3 residues: CASSLEVGSAFF. DNA for the CDR3: TGTGCCAGCAGCTTAGAAGTAGGTTCGGCTTTCTTT.

There are many counts of this clonotype. The chain couples TRBV20-1 to TRBJ2-3, with a weak D call TRBD1 (5 bases). This CDR3 region has 13 residues. Germline V lookup: CDR1 DFQATT, CDR2 SNEGSKA (reference sequence). The CDR3 here is CSDQGWGTDTQYF. For the CDR3, the DNA is TGCAGCGATCAGGGATGGGGCACAGATACGCAGTATTTT.

The chain carries TRBV7-8 and TRBJ2-3, with 9 nucleotides matching TRBD2. The CDR3 contains 17 residues. The V gene's germline CDR1 is SGHVS and CDR2 FQNEAQ. J gave up 0 bases and V 0 bases, and 4 bases lay outside the gene matches. The CDR3 spells CASSLAKTSGSTDTQYF. CDR3 bases: TGTGCCAGCAGCTTAGCGAAGACTAGCGGTAGCACAGATACGCAGTATTTT.

J is TRBJ1-6 and V is TRBV14, with 7 bases identical to TRBD1. CDR1 SGHDN and CDR2 FVKESK come from the germline V gene. The CDR3 is 18 residues long. Trimming at V came to 0 bases and at J to 11 bases, leaving 16 bases not matched to a gene. DNA of the CDR3: TGTGCCAGCAGCCAAGATCCCCACCTGACAGGGAAAAATACACCCCTCCACTTT. Translating it yields CASSQDPHLTGKNTPLHF.

CDR3 protein: CASRNTGQPEAPLHF. The CDR3 DNA is TGTGCCAGCAGAAATACGGGACAACCCGAGGCACCCCTCCACTTT. The chain carries TRBV27 and TRBJ1-6; D is perhaps TRBD1 (6 bases). The length of the CDR3 is 15 residues. CDR1 and CDR2 from the germline V gene are MNHEY and SMNVEV (reference sequence). The V and J ends lost 6 bases and 11 bases respectively, with 20 bases between them.

This clonotype has a count of ten or more. V gene TRBV7-2 combines with J gene TRBJ1-3; 7 positions agree with TRBD1. The CDR3 runs to 17 residues. Per germline, CDR1 SGHTA and CDR2 FQGNSA. V lost 5 bases, J lost 4 bases, and 14 bases stayed unmatched. The CDR3 spells CASSKSTGTEPGNTIYF. The CDR3 DNA is TGTGCCAGCAGCAAATCAACCGGGACAGAGCCCGGAAACACCATATATTTT. Together with reference TRBV7-2 and TRBJ1-3, the CDR3 gives the full variable domain: GAGVSQSPSNKVTEKGKDVELRCDPISGHTALYWYRQSLGQGLEFLIYFQGNSAPDKSGLPSDRFSAERTGGSVSTLTIQRTQQEDSAVYLCASSKSTGTEPGNTIYFGEGSWLTVV.

The chain uses TRBV9 and TRBJ2-2, with 10 bases matching TRBD2. The CDR3 is 16 residues long. Trimming removed 4 bases from V and 5 bases from J; junction bases left unmatched: 8. CDR1 and CDR2 (germline): SGDLS, YYNGEE. Here the CDR3 reads CASSSRTSGLTGELFF. CDR3 nucleotide sequence: TGTGCCAGCAGCTCTCGGACTAGCGGTCTGACCGGGGAGCTGTTTTTT.

Ten or more counts support this clonotype. For the CDR3, the DNA is TGCAGCGTTGGCAGGGCGGACTATGGCTACACCTTC. Amino acid sequence: CSVGRADYGYTF. The gene calls are TRBV29-1 and TRBJ1-2, with D tentatively TRBD1 (5 bases). CDR1 and CDR2 from the germline V gene are SQVTM and ANQGSEA. V lost 4 bases and J lost 3, with 9 bases in between. There are 12 residues in the CDR3. The full variable domain, its missing parts supplied by reference TRBV29-1 and TRBJ1-2, is SAVISQKPSRDICQRGTSLTIQCQVDSQVTMMFWYRQQPGQSLTLIATANQGSEATYESGFVIDKFPISRPNLTFSTLTVSNMSPEDSSIYLCSVGRADYGYTFGSGTRLTVV.

This chain joins TRBV7-2 and TRBJ1-3, with no clear D. Trimming pared 2 bases from V and 10 bases from J, leaving 12 bases between. The CDR3 sequence is 13 residues long. Germline CDR1 SGHTA, CDR2 FQGNSA. The DNA for the CDR3 is TGTGCCAGCAGCTTAACCCCGGATTGGACCATATATTTT. Amino acids: CASSLTPDWTIYF.

This clonotype was found a few times. The chain combines TRBV20-1 with TRBJ2-7; D not certain. Trimming took off 6 bases at V and 5 bases at J, with 14 bases between the two ends. Germline lookup yields CDR1 DFQATT and CDR2 SNEGSKA (reference sequence). The CDR3 length is 12 residues. CDR3 residues: CSASSNADEQYF. The CDR3 DNA is TGCAGTGCCTCTTCGAACGCGGACGAGCAGTACTTC.

This clonotype was detected a few times. J is TRBJ2-7 and V is TRBV19, with no clear D. This CDR3 is built from 14 residues. The V end lost 6 bases, the J end lost 6 bases, and 18 bases lay between the germline ends. The germline V gene encodes CDR1 LNHDA and CDR2 SQIVND (reference sequence). In nucleotides, the CDR3 is TGTGCCAGTAGAGCTGGTATAAATCCCGCCGAGCAGTACTTC. This gives the protein CASRAGINPAEQYF.

This clonotype was observed many times. The chain recombines TRBV10-3 with TRBJ2-3; D remains ambiguous. V lost 4 bases and J 3 bases, leaving 14 bases between the germline ends. The CDR3 loop spans 15 amino acids. CDR1 and CDR2 from the germline V gene are ENHRY and SYGVKD. CDR3 DNA: TGTGCCATCAGTGGCCAGGACGGGCCGACAGATACGCAGTATTTT. Residues: CAISGQDGPTDTQYF.

This clonotype appeared many times. The chain is built from TRBV5-1 and TRBJ1-4, with D perhaps TRBD1 (5 bases). The V and J ends lost 0 bases and 3 bases respectively, with 9 bases between them. The germline V gene encodes CDR1 SGHRS and CDR2 YFSETQ. The CDR3 sequence is 15 residues long. The CDR3 spells CASSLVGGANEKLFF. In DNA form, the CDR3 reads TGCGCCAGCAGCTTGGTCGGGGGTGCTAATGAAAAACTGTTTTTT.

The chain recombines TRBV19 with TRBJ2-1, with 11 bases identical to TRBD2. The CDR3 covers 16 residues. Germline V gene lookup returns CDR1 LNHDA and CDR2 SQIVND (reference sequence). The trim removed 4 bases at V and 2 bases at J, leaving 4 bases unmatched. CDR3 sequence reads: CASSTTSGATYNEQFF. CDR3 nucleotides: TGTGCCAGTAGTACGACTAGCGGGGCAACCTACAATGAGCAGTTCTTC. The variable domain in full, completed from reference TRBV19 and TRBJ2-1, reads DGGITQSPKYLFRKEGQNVTLSCEQNLNHDAMYWYRQDPGQGLRLIYYSQIVNDFQKGDIAEGYSVSREKKESFPLTVTSAQKNPTAFYLCASSTTSGATYNEQFFGPGTRLTVL.

This rearrangement joins TRBV20-1 to TRBJ2-1; the match to TRBD1 covers 10 bases. V shed 6 bases and J 5 bases; nucleotides not matched to a gene: 10. This CDR3 is built from 15 residues. The germline V gene has CDR1 DFQATT and CDR2 SNEGSKA (reference sequence). In DNA form, the CDR3 reads TGCAGTGCCACTCGGACAGGGGGAGGTCACAATGAGCAGTTCTTC. Translating it yields CSATRTGGGHNEQFF.

The chain joins TRBV24-1 to TRBJ2-5; possible D gene TRBD1, 5 bases. The CDR3 totals 15 residues. V was pared by 3 bases and J by 9 bases, with 19 bases between. Germline V gene lookup returns CDR1 KGHDR and CDR2 SFDVKD. The CDR3 sequence is CATSDNGESVGAQYF. Here the CDR3 DNA reads TGTGCCACCAGTGATAACGGCGAATCGGTAGGGGCCCAGTACTTC.

The chain links TRBV7-3 to TRBJ2-2; TRBD2 is a possible D gene (6 bases). This CDR3 region has 16 residues. V was pared by 5 bases and J by 0 bases, with 13 bases between. CDR1 and CDR2 (germline): SGHTA, FQGTGA. The chain's CDR3 is CASSPMRGANTGELFF. The CDR3 nucleotides are TGTGCCAGCAGCCCCATGCGGGGCGCGAACACCGGGGAGCTGTTTTTT.

The table lists this clonotype with a few counts. V is TRBV7-2 and J is TRBJ2-3; 8 bases agree with TRBD2. V lost 2 bases and J lost 4; bases outside the gene matches: 5. Germline CDR1 SGHTA, CDR2 FQGNSA. The CDR3 extends over 15 amino acids. CDR3 region: CASSLYREGADTQYF. In DNA form, the CDR3 reads TGTGCCAGCAGCTTATACCGGGAGGGCGCAGATACGCAGTATTTT.

This clonotype was seen more than once but under ten times. The chain carries TRBV7-2 and TRBJ2-1; D is uncertain. The CDR3 has 15 amino acids. V lost 1 base and J lost 0, with 7 bases in between. Germline V lookup: CDR1 SGHTA, CDR2 FQGNSA. CDR3 sequence reads: CASSLVFASYNEQFF. Written as DNA, the CDR3 is TGTGCCAGCAGCTTAGTATTCGCCTCCTACAATGAGCAGTTCTTC.

A few counts support this clonotype. The rearrangement joins TRBV24-1 to TRBJ2-2, with D unclear. V gave up 3 bases and J gave up 2 bases, with 6 bases separating them. The CDR3 is 14 residues long. Germline V gene sequence: CDR1 KGHDR, CDR2 SFDVKD. The chain's CDR3 is CATSDPRNTGELFF. The CDR3, as DNA: TGTGCCACCAGTGATCCGAGAAACACCGGGGAGCTGTTTTTT.

This clonotype was counted a few times. The V and J genes are TRBV20-1 and TRBJ2-5; 7 bases are a match to TRBD1. Germline assignment: CDR1 DFQATT and CDR2 SNEGSKA (reference sequence). J was trimmed by 6 bases and V by 2 bases; bases with no gene match: 3. The CDR3 extends over 12 amino acids. DNA for the CDR3: TGCAGTGCTAGACAGGGGGATAAGACCCAGTACTTC. Protein: CSARQGDKTQYF.

Here the CDR3 reads CASRTEQANYGYTF. The CDR3 DNA is TGTGCCAGTCGAACAGAGCAAGCCAACTATGGCTACACCTTC. This chain connects TRBV19 to TRBJ1-2; D unresolved. The V end lost 8 bases, the J end lost 2 bases, and 15 bases lay between the germline ends. Germline V CDR1 and CDR2: LNHDA, SQIVND (reference sequence). The CDR3 totals 14 residues.

V and J are TRBV30 and TRBJ2-5; D unclear. Deletions cut 0 bases from V and 3 bases from J, with 11 bases between. This CDR3 has 14 residues. Looked up from germline, CDR1 is GTSNPN and CDR2 is SVGIG (reference sequence). CDR3 nucleotides: TGTGCCTGGAGTGTATTAGGCGGAAAAGAGACCCAGTACTTC. This translates into CAWSVLGGKETQYF. The whole variable domain, remainder taken from reference TRBV30 and TRBJ2-5, is SQTIHQWPATLVQPVGSPLSLECTVEGTSNPNLYWYRQAAGRGLQLLFYSVGIGQISSEVPQNLSASRPQDRQFILSSKKLLLSDSGFYLCAWSVLGGKETQYFGPGTRLLVL.

This clonotype was seen at least ten times. The rearrangement joins TRBV12-3 or TRBV12-4 to TRBJ2-7, with a tentative D call TRBD1 (6 bases). CDR3 length: 15 amino acids. V shed 7 bases and J shed 2 bases, with 18 bases lying between them. CDR3 sequence (DNA): TGTGCCAGCAAAAGCCGATTACAGGGACCCTACGAGCAGTACTTC. Translation gives CASKSRLQGPYEQYF.

This clonotype was counted only a few times. The chain combines TRBV7-2 with TRBJ2-7; 8 positions agree with TRBD1. Per germline, CDR1 SGHTA and CDR2 FQGNSA. This CDR3 has 15 residues. With 2 bases clipped from V and 3 bases from J, the junction kept 6 bases outside the gene matches. The CDR3 nucleotides read TGTGCCAGCAGCTTACGACAGGGGAGGAACTACGAGCAGTACTTC. It is translated as CASSLRQGRNYEQYF.

At least ten counts were recorded for this clonotype. The chain joins TRBV12-3 or TRBV12-4 to TRBJ2-4; the D call may be TRBD1 or TRBD2 (5 bases each). With 1 base removed from V and 8 bases from J, the gap between germline ends came to 12 bases. The CDR3 consists of 14 residues. In DNA form, the CDR3 reads TGTGCCAGCAGTTTAGGGGCTAGAGGGGACATTCAGTACTTC. It encodes CASSLGARGDIQYF.

This clonotype was observed a few times. V gene TRBV20-1 combines with J gene TRBJ1-6; D is ambiguous. The CDR3 is made up of 15 amino acids. The V end was cut by 6 bases, the J end by 4 bases, with 16 bases between. CDR1 and CDR2 (germline): DFQATT, SNEGSKA (reference sequence). The CDR3 nucleotides read TGCAGTGCCTCAGCTTGGACGGCATATAATTCACCCCTCCACTTT. Translated, it gives CSASAWTAYNSPLHF.

The CDR3 nucleotides read TGTGCCAGCAGTGAAGCGCTTCGAGGGGAGCATGGACGCAATGAGCAGTTCTTC. The encoded protein is CASSEALRGEHGRNEQFF. This chain uses TRBV2 with TRBJ2-1; either TRBD1 or TRBD2 may supply D (5 bases each). Deletions cut 0 bases from V and 6 bases from J, with 21 bases between. The CDR3 sequence is 18 residues long. Germline V lookup: CDR1 SNHLY, CDR2 FYNNEI.

This clonotype was observed a handful of times. The V gene is TRBV20-1, the J gene TRBJ2-5, with 7 nucleotides matching TRBD2. V lost 4 bases, J lost 3 bases, and 8 bases stayed unmatched. Looked up from germline, CDR1 is DFQATT and CDR2 is SNEGSKA (reference sequence). The CDR3 has 14 amino acids. CDR3 in DNA: TGCAGTGCTAACCCTTTTGCGGGAGAAGAGACCCAGTACTTC. Translation gives CSANPFAGEETQYF.

The genes are TRBV6-5 and TRBJ2-1, with 8 bases matching TRBD2. This CDR3 has 15 residues. V lost 4 bases, J lost 5 bases, and 7 bases stayed unmatched. The germline CDR1 and CDR2 sequences are MNHEY and SVGAGI. The CDR3 is CASSWASGRNNEQFF. As DNA, the CDR3 is TGTGCCAGCAGTTGGGCTAGCGGGCGAAACAATGAGCAGTTCTTC.